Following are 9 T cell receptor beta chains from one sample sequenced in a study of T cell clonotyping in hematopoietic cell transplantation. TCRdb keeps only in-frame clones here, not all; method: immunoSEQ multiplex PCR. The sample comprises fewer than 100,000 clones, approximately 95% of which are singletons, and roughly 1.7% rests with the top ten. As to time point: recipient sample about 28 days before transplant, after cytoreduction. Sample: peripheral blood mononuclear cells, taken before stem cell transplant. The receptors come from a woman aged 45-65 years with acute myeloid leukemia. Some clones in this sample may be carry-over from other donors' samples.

The CDR3 DNA follows: TGTGCCAGCAGCTCCGCAAACAGGGAAAACGAGCAGTACTTC. It specifies CASSSANRENEQYF. The chain links TRBV11-3 to TRBJ2-7; TRBD1 is a possible D gene (6 bases). V dropped 4 bases and J dropped 5 bases, with 15 bases sitting between them. CDR1 is SGHNT, CDR2 YENEEA, per germline. The CDR3 is 14 residues long.

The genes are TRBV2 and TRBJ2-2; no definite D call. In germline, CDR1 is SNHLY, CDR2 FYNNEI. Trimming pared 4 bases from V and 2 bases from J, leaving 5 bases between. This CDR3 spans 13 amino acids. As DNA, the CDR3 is TGTGCCAGCAGTGCCCCAAACACCGGGGAGCTGTTTTTT. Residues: CASSAPNTGELFF.

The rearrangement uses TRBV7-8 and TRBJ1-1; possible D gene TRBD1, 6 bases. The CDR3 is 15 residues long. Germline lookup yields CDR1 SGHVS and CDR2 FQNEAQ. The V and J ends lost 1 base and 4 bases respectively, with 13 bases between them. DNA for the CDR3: TGTGCCAGCAGCTTAGGCAGGGGCCTCGGCACTGAAGCTTTCTTT. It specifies CASSLGRGLGTEAFF.

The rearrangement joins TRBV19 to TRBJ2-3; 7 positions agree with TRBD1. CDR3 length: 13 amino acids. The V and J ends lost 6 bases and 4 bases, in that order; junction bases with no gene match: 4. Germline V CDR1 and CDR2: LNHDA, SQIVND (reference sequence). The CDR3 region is CASRTGSADTQYF. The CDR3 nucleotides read TGTGCCAGTAGGACAGGGAGTGCAGATACGCAGTATTTT.

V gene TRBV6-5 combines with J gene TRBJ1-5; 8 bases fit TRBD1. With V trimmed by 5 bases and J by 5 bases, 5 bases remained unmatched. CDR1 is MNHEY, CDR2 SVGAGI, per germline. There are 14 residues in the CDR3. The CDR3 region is CASSRQGRDQPQHF. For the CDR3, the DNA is TGTGCCAGCAGTCGACAGGGGCGGGATCAGCCCCAGCATTTT.

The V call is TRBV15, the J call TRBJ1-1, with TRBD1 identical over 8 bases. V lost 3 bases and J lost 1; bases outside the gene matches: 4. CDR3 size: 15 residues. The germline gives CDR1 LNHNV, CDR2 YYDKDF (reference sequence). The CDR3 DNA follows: TGTGCCACCAGCAGGCTAGGGACAGGGAACACTGAAGCTTTCTTT. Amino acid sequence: CATSRLGTGNTEAFF.

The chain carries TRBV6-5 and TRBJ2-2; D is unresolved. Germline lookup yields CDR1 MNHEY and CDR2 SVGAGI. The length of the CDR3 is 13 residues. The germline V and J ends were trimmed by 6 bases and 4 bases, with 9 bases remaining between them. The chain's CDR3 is CASSLLLTGELFF. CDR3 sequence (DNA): TGTGCCAGCAGCCTCCTTCTCACCGGGGAGCTGTTTTTT.

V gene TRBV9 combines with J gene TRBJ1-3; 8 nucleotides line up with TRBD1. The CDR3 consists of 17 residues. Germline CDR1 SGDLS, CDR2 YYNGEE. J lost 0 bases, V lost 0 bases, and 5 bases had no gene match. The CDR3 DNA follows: TGTGCCAGCAGCGTAGTCGGACAGGGTAACTCTGGAAACACCATATATTTT. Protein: CASSVVGQGNSGNTIYF.

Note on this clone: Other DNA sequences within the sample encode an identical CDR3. The CDR3 sequence: CASSLGGSTDTQYF. CDR3 bases: TGTGCCAGCAGCTTGGGCGGGAGCACAGATACGCAGTATTTT. J is TRBJ2-3 and V is TRBV5-6; D possibly corresponds to TRBD2 (5 bases). From germline, CDR1 is SGHDT and CDR2 YYEEEE. The CDR3 totals 14 residues. V was pared by 0 bases and J by 0 bases, with 5 bases between.